The T cell receptor beta chain under discussion was sequenced for a study of blood T cell repertoires in COVID-19. There are 15 residues in the CDR3. Germline V gene sequence: CDR1 MNHEY, CDR2 SMNVEV (reference sequence). V gave up 0 bases and J gave up 3 bases, with 8 bases separating them. Here immunoSEQ multiplex PCR was the method, and the copy in TCRdb shows in-frame clones only, minus some. The data contain approximately 300,000 clones, around 87% of them seen just once; the ten biggest clones take up about 1%. The V gene is TRBV27, the J gene TRBJ1-4, with D possibly matching TRBD1 (6 bases). Sequenced sample: peripheral blood. The origin of this receptor is a woman aged 35 to 49 with COVID-19, enrolled during active disease. The CDR3 DNA reads as TGTGCCAGCAGTTTATCGACAGGATCTAATGAAAAACTGTTTTTT. This gives the protein CASSLSTGSNEKLFF.